The 5 T cell receptor beta chains below were found in one sample sequenced in a study of spatial heterogeneity in lung cancer. Time point noted: sample taken at primary tumor resection. Unsorted tumor, nontumor lung tissue or cryopreserved PBMC supplied the whole RNA. TCRdb re-analysed the 5' RACE reads in MiXCR, keeping a single row per CDR3 protein. The table records thousands of distinct CDR3 sequences, approximately 4.5% of them present only once. This specimen consisted of normal lung tissue next to the tumor, obtained at surgery. These receptors originate from a female donor with early-stage non-small cell lung cancer.

This clonotype has at least ten counts. V is TRBV7-9 and J is TRBJ2-7; possible D gene TRBD2, 6 bases. The CDR3 is 14 residues long. V lost 5 bases to trimming and J lost 5 bases, with 16 bases between them. Germline loops: CDR1 SEHNR, CDR2 FQNEAQ (reference sequence). CDR3 sequence (DNA): TGTGCCAGCAGCGAAGGGGTACTAGCCCACGAGCAGTACTTC. It codes for CASSEGVLAHEQYF.

This clonotype was recorded at least ten times. V and J are TRBV7-3 and TRBJ2-1, with unresolved D. The V and J ends lost 4 bases and 6 bases respectively, with 10 bases between them. The length of the CDR3 is 13 residues. Germline V gene lookup returns CDR1 SGHTA and CDR2 FQGTGA. CDR3 amino acids: CASSSGPTNEQFF. The CDR3 DNA sequence: TGTGCCAGCAGCTCTGGACCGACCAATGAGCAGTTCTTC.

Ten or more counts support this clonotype. The chain couples TRBV7-9 to TRBJ2-1, with 11 nucleotides matching TRBD1. The CDR3 loop spans 16 amino acids. The germline gives CDR1 SEHNR, CDR2 FQNEAQ (reference sequence). With 1 base clipped from V and 6 bases from J, the junction kept 5 bases outside the gene matches. This chain's CDR3 is CASSLEAGTGGNEQFF. DNA of the CDR3: TGTGCCAGCAGCTTAGAAGCCGGGACAGGGGGCAATGAGCAGTTCTTC.

By its share, this clonotype is medium-sized. The CDR3 reads CATSDSKHMNTEAFF. As DNA, the CDR3 is TGTGCCACCAGTGATTCGAAACACATGAACACTGAAGCTTTCTTT. The chain carries TRBV24-1 and TRBJ1-1; the D is unclear. From germline, CDR1 is KGHDR and CDR2 SFDVKD. The V end lost 2 bases, the J end lost 0 bases, and 9 bases lay between the germline ends. The CDR3 runs to 15 residues.

Sample share makes this clonotype medium-sized. In DNA form, the CDR3 reads TGCGCCAGCAGCTTGGCCGTAGACAGGGTAGCGGATACGCAGTATTTT. This gives the protein CASSLAVDRVADTQYF. The rearrangement joins TRBV5-1 to TRBJ2-3, with 7 nucleotides matching TRBD1. This CDR3 is built from 16 residues. CDR1 is SGHRS, CDR2 YFSETQ, per germline. V lost 0 bases to trimming and J lost 6 bases; unmatched junction nucleotides: 10.